The 7 T cell receptor beta chains reported below all come from one sample, sequenced in a study of a mutant IDH1 vaccine in newly diagnosed glioma. Their target antigens are unknown. Sample time point: week 23, last vaccination. Doses of 300 ug of mutant IDH1 20-mer peptide were given with topical imiquimod. TCRdb's copy holds only in-frame clones and misses some; the assay was immunoSEQ multiplex PCR. Altogether 75,000 to 80,000 clones are present, 85% to 90% being singletons, with the ten largest covering approximately 0.8%. The sequencing here drew on PBMCs, taken from a glioma patient whose treatment included an IDH1 peptide vaccine. These receptors were collected from a woman in her fifties or sixties with glioma.

In this sample, this clone turned up a few times. The chain combines TRBV7-8 with TRBJ2-5; 8 bases are a match to TRBD1. The V gene end was trimmed by 2 bases and the J gene end by 7 bases; junction bases not matched to a gene: 6. This CDR3 spans 14 amino acids. CDR1 is SGHVS, CDR2 FQNEAQ, per germline. The CDR3 bases are TGTGCCAGCAGCTTACGTCAGGGGGCTGCGACCCAGTACTTC. This translates into CASSLRQGAATQYF.

V gene TRBV4-1 combines with J gene TRBJ2-3, with TRBD1 identical over 8 bases. CDR1 MGHRA and CDR2 YSYEKL come from the germline V gene. The CDR3 is made up of 16 amino acids. After removal of 4 bases from V and 1 base from J, the junction contained 7 bases not matched to a gene. DNA for the CDR3: TGCGCCAGCAGCCGGACCCCGGGACAGGGCACAGATACGCAGTATTTT. It codes for CASSRTPGQGTDTQYF.

V gene TRBV28 combines with J gene TRBJ2-2; no clear D. Trimming took 6 bases from V and 0 from J, leaving 11 bases between them. The CDR3 extends over 15 amino acids. Germline V CDR1 and CDR2: MDHEN, SYDVKM. In DNA, the CDR3 is TGTGCCAGCAGCCCCGTGGTCGCGAACACCGGGGAGCTGTTTTTT. This translates into CASSPVVANTGELFF.

The V call is TRBV6-4, the J call TRBJ1-5; tentative D call: TRBD1 (5 bases). The germline CDR1 and CDR2 sequences are MRHNA and SNTAGT. The V end lost 6 bases, the J end lost 3 bases, and 12 bases lay between the germline ends. The CDR3 is 14 residues long. The CDR3 loop is CASRIRETNQPQHF. The CDR3, as DNA: TGTGCCAGCAGGATCAGGGAAACCAATCAGCCCCAGCATTTT.

The CDR3 here is CASRTGQVNTEAFF. Written as DNA, the CDR3 is TGTGCCAGTAGGACCGGACAGGTGAACACTGAAGCTTTCTTT. The chain couples TRBV19 to TRBJ1-1; 7 bases agree with TRBD1. Germline CDR1 is LNHDA and CDR2 is SQIVND (reference sequence). The CDR3 is made up of 14 amino acids. V lost 6 bases, J lost 0 bases, and 4 bases stayed unmatched.

This clone was observed once. This chain links TRBV6-5 with TRBJ2-7; 7 bases agree with TRBD1. This CDR3 has 14 residues. J was trimmed by 5 bases and V by 8 bases; bases with no gene match: 12. CDR1 is MNHEY, CDR2 SVGAGI, per germline. CDR3 DNA sequence: TGTGCCAGCCTAGAGCTGGGCAGGGGGAACGAGCAGTACTTC. Protein sequence: CASLELGRGNEQYF.

This clone was picked up a small number of times. The chain is built from TRBV2 and TRBJ2-5; 8 bases map to TRBD2. Per the germline V gene, CDR1 is SNHLY and CDR2 is FYNNEI. The CDR3 consists of 14 residues. Unmatched junction bases numbered 4, after V lost 0 bases and J lost 7 bases. The CDR3 DNA is TGTGCCAGCAGTGAAGCGCTTCGGGAGGGGACCCAGTACTTC. Translation: CASSEALREGTQYF.